This TCR beta chain was documented in a study of T-cell reconstitution after alpha-beta-depleted transplantation in children. Preparation of the TCRbeta library involved a method that used unique molecular identifiers. TCRdb redid the calling of the PCR reads with MiXCR, one entry per CDR3 protein. The sample records some 460,000 distinct CDR3 sequences, roughly 17% being singletons. The V gene end was trimmed by 6 bases and the J gene end by 0 bases; junction bases not matched to a gene: 8. The CDR3 is 15 residues long. The germline gives CDR1 MNHEY, CDR2 SVGEGT. Findings of the study overall: Some patients showed high day-60 TCRbeta diversity, which derived from surviving recipient T cells and thymic progenitors.

In its sample, this clonotype was seen a few times. Its target is unknown. V is TRBV6-2 or TRBV6-3 and J is TRBJ2-7; TRBD2 matches 7 bases. The sequence was obtained from a boy under two years old who had a stem cell transplant for Wiskott-Aldrich syndrome, so the T cells may come from the graft donor. The sequencing used PBMCs, mostly from graft donor cells, collected 360 days after TCRalphabeta/CD19-depleted stem cell transplant. CDR3 sequence: CASRLGGSVSYEQYF. CDR3 DNA sequence: TGTGCCAGCAGGTTAGGCGGGAGCGTCTCCTACGAGCAGTACTTC.